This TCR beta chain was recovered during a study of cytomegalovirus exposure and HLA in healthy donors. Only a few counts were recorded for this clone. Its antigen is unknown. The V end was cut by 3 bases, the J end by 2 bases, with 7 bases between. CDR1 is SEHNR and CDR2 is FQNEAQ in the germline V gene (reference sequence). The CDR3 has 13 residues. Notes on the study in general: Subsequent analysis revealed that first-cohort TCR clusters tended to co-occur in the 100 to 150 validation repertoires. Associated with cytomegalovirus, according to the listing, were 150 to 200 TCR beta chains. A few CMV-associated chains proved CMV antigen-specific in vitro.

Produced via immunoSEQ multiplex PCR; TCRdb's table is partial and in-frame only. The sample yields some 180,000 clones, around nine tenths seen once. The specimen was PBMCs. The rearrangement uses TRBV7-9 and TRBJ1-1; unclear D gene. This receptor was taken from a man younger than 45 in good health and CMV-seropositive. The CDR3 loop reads CASSFALNTEAFF. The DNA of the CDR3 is TGTGCCAGCAGCTTTGCCCTTAACACTGAAGCTTTCTTT.